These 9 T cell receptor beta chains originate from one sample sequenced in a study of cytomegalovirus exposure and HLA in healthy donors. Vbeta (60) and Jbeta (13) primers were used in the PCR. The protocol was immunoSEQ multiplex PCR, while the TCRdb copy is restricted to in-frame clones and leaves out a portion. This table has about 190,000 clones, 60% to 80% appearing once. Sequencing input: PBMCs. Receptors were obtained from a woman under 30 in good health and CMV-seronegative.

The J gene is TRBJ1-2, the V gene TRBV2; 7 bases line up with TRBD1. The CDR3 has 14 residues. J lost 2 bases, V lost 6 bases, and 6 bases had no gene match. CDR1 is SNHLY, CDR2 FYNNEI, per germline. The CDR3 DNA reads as TGTGCCAGCAGCCGACAGGGAGGCAACTATGGCTACACCTTC. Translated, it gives CASSRQGGNYGYTF.

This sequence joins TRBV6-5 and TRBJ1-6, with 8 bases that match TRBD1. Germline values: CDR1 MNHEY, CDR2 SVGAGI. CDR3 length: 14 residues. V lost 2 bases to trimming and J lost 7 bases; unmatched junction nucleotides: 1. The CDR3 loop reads CASSYNRGNSPLHF. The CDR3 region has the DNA TGTGCCAGCAGTTACAACAGGGGGAATTCACCCCTCCACTTT.

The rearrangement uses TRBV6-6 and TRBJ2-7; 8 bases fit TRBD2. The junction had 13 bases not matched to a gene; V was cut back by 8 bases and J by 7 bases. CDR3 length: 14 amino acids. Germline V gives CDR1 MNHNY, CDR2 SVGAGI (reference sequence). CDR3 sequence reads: CASGLAGSSREQYF. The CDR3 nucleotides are TGTGCCAGCGGATTAGCGGGATCCTCCCGGGAGCAGTACTTC.

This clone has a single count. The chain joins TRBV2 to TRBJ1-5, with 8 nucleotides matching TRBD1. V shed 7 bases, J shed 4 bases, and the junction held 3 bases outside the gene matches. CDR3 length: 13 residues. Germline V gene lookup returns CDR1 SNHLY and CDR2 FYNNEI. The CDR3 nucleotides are TGTGCCAGCACGGGACAGGTTAATCAGCCCCAGCATTTT. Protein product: CASTGQVNQPQHF. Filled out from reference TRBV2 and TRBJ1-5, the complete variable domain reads EPEVTQTPSHQVTQMGQEVILRCVPISNHLYFYWYRQILGQKVEFLVSFYNNEISEKSEIFDDQFSVERPDGSNFTLKIRSTKLEDSAMYFCASTGQVNQPQHFGDGTRLSIL.

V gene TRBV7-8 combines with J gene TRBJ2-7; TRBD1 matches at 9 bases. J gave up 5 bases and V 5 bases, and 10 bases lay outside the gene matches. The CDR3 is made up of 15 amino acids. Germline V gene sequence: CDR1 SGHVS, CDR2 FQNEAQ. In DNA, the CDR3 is TGTGCCAGCAGCCAAGGGACAGGGACTTTAGACGAGCAGTACTTC. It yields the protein CASSQGTGTLDEQYF.

CDR3 nucleotides: TGTGCCACCAGCAGAGATGGCGGCTACTATGGCTACACCTTC. Translation gives CATSRDGGYYGYTF. V gene TRBV15 combines with J gene TRBJ1-2; no reliable D call. Trimming cost V 0 bases and J 3 bases, with 8 bases left between them. The germline V gene encodes CDR1 LNHNV and CDR2 YYDKDF (reference sequence). The CDR3 spans 14 residues.

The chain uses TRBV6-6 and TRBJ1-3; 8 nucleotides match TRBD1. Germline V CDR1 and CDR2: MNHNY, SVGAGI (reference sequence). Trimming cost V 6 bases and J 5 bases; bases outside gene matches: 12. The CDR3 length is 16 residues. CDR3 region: CASRWSGQVSRNTIYF. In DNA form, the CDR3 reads TGTGCCAGCAGATGGTCGGGACAGGTCTCCCGAAACACCATATATTTT.

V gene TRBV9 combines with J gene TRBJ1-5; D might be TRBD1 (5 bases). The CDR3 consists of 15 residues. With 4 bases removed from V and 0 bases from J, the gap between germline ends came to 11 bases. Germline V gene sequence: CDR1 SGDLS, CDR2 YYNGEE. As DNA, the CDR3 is TGTGCCAGCAGCTTGGGCAGGGATAGCAATCAGCCCCAGCATTTT. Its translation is CASSLGRDSNQPQHF. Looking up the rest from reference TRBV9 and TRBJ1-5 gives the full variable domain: DSGVTQTPKHLITATGQRVTLRCSPRSGDLSVYWYQQSLDQGLQFLIQYYNGEERAKGNILERFSAQQFPDLHSELNLSSLELGDSALYFCASSLGRDSNQPQHFGDGTRLSIL.

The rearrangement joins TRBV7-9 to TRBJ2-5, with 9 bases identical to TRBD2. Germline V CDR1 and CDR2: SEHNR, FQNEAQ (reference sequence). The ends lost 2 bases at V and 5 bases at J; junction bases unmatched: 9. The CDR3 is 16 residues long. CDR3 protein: CASSLQGSGSWETQYF. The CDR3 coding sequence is TGTGCCAGCAGCTTACAGGGTAGCGGGAGTTGGGAGACCCAGTACTTC.